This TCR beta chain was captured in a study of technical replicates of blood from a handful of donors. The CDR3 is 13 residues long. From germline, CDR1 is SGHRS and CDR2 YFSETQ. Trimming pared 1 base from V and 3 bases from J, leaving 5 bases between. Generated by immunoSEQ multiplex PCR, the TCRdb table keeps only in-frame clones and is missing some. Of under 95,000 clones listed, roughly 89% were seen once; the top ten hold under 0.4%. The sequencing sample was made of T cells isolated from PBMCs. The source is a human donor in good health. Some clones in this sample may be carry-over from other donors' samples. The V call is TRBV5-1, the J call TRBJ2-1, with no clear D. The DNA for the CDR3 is TGCGCCAGCAGCTTGAATAACTACAATGAGCAGTTCTTC. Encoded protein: CASSLNNYNEQFF.